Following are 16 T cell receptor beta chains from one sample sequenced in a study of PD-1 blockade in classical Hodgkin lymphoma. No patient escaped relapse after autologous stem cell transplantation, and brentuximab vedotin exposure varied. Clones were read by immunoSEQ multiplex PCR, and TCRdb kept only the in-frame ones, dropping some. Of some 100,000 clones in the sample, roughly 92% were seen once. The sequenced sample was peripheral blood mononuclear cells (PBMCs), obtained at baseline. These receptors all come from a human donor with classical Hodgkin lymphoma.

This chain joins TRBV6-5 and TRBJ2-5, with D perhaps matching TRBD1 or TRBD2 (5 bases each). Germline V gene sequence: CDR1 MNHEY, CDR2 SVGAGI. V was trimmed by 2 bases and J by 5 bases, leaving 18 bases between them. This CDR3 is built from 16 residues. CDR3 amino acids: CASSYDPGVGRETQYF. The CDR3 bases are TGTGCCAGCAGTTACGATCCGGGCGTGGGACGGGAGACCCAGTACTTC.

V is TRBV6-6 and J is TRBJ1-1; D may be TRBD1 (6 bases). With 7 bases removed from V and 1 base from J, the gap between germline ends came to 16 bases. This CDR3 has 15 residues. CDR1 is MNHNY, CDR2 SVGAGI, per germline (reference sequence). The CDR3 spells CASIPPQGPNTEAFF. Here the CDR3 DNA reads TGTGCCAGCATCCCGCCCCAGGGGCCGAACACTGAAGCTTTCTTT.

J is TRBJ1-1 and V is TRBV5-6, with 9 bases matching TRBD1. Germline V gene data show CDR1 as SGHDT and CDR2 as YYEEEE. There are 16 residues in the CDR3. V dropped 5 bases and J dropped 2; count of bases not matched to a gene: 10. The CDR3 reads CASSLPGTGFNTEAFF. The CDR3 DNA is TGTGCCAGCAGTTTGCCCGGGACAGGGTTTAACACTGAAGCTTTCTTT.

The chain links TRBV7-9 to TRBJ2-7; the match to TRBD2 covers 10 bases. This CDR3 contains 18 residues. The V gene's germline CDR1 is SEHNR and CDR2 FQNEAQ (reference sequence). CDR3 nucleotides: TGTGCAGTGGGAGGGTGGCTAGCGGGGGAGTCAACTTCCTACGAGCAGTACTTC. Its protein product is CAVGGWLAGESTSYEQYF.

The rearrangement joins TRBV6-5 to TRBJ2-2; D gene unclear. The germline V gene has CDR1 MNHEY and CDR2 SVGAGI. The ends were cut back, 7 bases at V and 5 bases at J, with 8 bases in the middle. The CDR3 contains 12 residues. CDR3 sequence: CASTYGTGELFF. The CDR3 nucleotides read TGTGCCAGCACCTACGGGACCGGGGAGCTGTTTTTT.

As DNA, the CDR3 is TGTGCCAGTAGTATAGTCTTCGGGACCCAAAATCAGCCCCAGCATTTT. It specifies CASSIVFGTQNQPQHF. The rearrangement joins TRBV19 to TRBJ1-5; a weak D match, TRBD1 (5 bases). This CDR3 contains 16 residues. V shed 1 base and J shed 4 bases, with 14 bases lying between them. Germline CDR1 reads LNHDA; CDR2 reads SQIVND (reference sequence).

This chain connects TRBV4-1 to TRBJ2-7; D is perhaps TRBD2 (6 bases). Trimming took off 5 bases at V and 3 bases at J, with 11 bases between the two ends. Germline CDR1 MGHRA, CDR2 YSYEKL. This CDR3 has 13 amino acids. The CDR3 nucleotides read TGCGCCAGCAGCTATGTGGGGGGCTACGAGCAGTACTTC. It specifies CASSYVGGYEQYF.

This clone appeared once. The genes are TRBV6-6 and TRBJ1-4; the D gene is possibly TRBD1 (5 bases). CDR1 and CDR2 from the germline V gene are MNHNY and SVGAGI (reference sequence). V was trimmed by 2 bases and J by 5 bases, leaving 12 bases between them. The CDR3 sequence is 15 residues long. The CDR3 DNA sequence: TGTGCCAGCAGTTACCCTGAGGGGTTAAATGAAAAACTGTTTTTT. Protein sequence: CASSYPEGLNEKLFF.

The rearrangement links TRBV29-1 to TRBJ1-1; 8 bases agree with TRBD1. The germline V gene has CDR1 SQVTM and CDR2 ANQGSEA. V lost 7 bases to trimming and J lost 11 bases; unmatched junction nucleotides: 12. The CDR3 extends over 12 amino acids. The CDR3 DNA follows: TGCAGCGGGGAAAAACAGGGGGGGAAGGCTTTCTTT. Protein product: CSGEKQGGKAFF. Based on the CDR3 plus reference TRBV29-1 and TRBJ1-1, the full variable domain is SAVISQKPSRDICQRGTSLTIQCQVDSQVTMMFWYRQQPGQSLTLIATANQGSEATYESGFVIDKFPISRPNLTFSTLTVSNMSPEDSSIYLCSGEKQGGKAFFGQGTRLTVV.

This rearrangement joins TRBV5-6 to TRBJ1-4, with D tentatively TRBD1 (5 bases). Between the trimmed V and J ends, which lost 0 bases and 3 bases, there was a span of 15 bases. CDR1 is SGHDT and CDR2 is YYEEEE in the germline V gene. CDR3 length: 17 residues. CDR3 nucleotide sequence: TGTGCCAGCAGCTTGGACAGGCGGGTGGTAGCTAATGAAAAACTGTTTTTT. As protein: CASSLDRRVVANEKLFF.

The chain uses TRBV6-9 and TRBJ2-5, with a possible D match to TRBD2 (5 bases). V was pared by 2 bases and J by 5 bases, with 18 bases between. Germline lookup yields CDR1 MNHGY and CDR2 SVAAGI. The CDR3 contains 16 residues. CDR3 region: CASSYEWLARRETQYF. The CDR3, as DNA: TGTGCCAGCAGTTATGAGTGGCTAGCTCGGCGGGAGACCCAGTACTTC.

CDR3 sequence (DNA): TGTGCCACCAGCAGCCGGACAGGGGGCACCTATGGCTACACCTTC. Translated, it gives CATSSRTGGTYGYTF. This sequence joins TRBV15 and TRBJ1-2, with 11 bases fitting TRBD1. CDR1 and CDR2 from the germline V gene are LNHNV and YYDKDF (reference sequence). The CDR3 consists of 15 residues. V shed 3 bases and J 4 bases; nucleotides not matched to a gene: 4.

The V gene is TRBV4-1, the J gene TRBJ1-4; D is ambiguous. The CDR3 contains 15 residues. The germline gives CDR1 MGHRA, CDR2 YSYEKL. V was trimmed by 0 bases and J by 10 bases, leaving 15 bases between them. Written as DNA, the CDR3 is TGCGCCAGCAGCCAAGAGGGCAGGTCCTGGGGAAAACTGTTTTTT. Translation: CASSQEGRSWGKLFF.

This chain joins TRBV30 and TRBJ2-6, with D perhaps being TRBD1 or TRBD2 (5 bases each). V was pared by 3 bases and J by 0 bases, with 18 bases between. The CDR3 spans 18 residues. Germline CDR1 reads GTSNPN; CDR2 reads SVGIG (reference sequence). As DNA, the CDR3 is TGTGCCTGGAGCCGGGGTATGGTGGGGACCTCTGGGGCCAACGTCCTGACTTTC. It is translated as CAWSRGMVGTSGANVLTF.

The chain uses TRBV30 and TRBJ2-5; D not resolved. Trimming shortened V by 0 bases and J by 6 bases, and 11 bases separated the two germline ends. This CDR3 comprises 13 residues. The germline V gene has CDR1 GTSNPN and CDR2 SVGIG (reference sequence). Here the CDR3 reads CAWSVKGLKTQYF. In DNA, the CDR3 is TGTGCCTGGAGTGTTAAGGGTCTGAAGACCCAGTACTTC.

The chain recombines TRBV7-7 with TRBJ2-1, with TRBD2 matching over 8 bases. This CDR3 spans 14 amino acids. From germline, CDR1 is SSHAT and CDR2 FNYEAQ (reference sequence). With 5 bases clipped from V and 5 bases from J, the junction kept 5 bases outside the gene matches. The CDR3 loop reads CASSPSGGNNEQFF. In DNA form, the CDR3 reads TGTGCCAGCAGCCCAAGCGGGGGAAACAATGAGCAGTTCTTC.